This entry features one TCR beta chain sequence. This receptor's antigen is unknown. The input lacks base qualities; no much larger clone sits a single base away. The method was the immunoSEQ multiplex PCR assay. TCRdb took this table from immuneACCESS and kept in-frame rearrangements with V and J called. Such tables lack part of the clones; where checked against another copy, unresolved V genes explain under half of the gap, and the rest is unexplained. In all, the sample holds around 68,000 clones, and 95% to 97% of those were seen once. The top ten constitute 0.25% to 0.35% of the sample. Trimming removed 6 bases from V and 4 bases from J, leaving 12 bases between the germline ends. From the germline V gene, CDR1 is MNHEY and CDR2 is SVGAGI. The CDR3 covers 13 residues, taking in both the cysteine and the phenylalanine. Only the CDR3 region is kept as DNA, spanning 39 bases read in frame from base 1.

The data belong to a study of technical replicates of blood from several donors (dated by TCRdb to about 2017). The chain is encoded by TRBV6-5 joined to TRBJ1-1; the D gene lacks a confident call. Sequencing was performed on T cells isolated from PBMCs. This clonotype was sampled from a human donor in good health. The CDR3 reads as follows: CASRSGGGTEAFF. The sequence in DNA is TGTGCCAGCAGGTCAGGCGGAGGCACTGAAGCTTTCTTT.